This T cell receptor beta chain was observed in a study of shared clonotypes between healthy human individuals. Study outcomes and limitations: It was the few donors that limited the genetic and exposure-history diversity represented.

A single count supports this clone. The antigen remains unidentified. Germline values: CDR1 SGHVS, CDR2 FNYEAQ. The CDR3 is 14 residues long. Trimming pared 2 bases from V and 7 bases from J, leaving 11 bases between. For every subset, genomic DNA was evenly distributed across several immunoSEQ plates. TCRdb's table, derived via immunoSEQ multiplex PCR, lists solely in-frame clones and lacks some. The repertoire holds roughly 2,500,000 clones, with 90% to 95% as singletons. This chain uses TRBV7-6 with TRBJ1-4; D not resolved. The sequenced sample consisted of naive CD4+ T cells from PBMCs. Regarding subset: CD45RA+ positively selected. The sequence came from a man between 18 and 29 years old in good health. Some clones in this sample may be carry-over from other donors' samples. CDR3 loop: CASSLPHEGEKLFF. CDR3 DNA sequence: TGTGCCAGCAGCTTACCGCACGAAGGTGAAAAACTGTTTTTT. The whole variable domain, filled in from reference TRBV7-6 and TRBJ1-4, reads GAGVSQSPRYKVTKRGQDVALRCDPISGHVSLYWYRQALGQGPEFLTYFNYEAQQDKSGLPNDRFSAERPEGSISTLTIQRTEQRDSAMYRCASSLPHEGEKLFFGSGTQLSVL.